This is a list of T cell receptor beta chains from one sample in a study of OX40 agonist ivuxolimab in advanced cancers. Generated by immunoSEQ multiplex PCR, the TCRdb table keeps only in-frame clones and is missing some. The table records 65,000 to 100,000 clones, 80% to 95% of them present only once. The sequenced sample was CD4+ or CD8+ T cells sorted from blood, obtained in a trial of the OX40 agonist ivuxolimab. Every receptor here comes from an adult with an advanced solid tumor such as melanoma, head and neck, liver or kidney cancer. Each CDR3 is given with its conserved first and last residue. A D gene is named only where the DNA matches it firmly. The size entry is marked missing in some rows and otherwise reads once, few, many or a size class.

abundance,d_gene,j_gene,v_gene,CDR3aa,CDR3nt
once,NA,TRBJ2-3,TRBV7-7,CASSHDRTDTQYF,TGTGCTAGCAGCCACGACAGAACAGATACGCAGTATTTT
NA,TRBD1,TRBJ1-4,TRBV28,CASSKRQGREKLFF,TGTGCCAGCAGTAAAAGACAGGGTCGAGAAAAACTGTTTTTT
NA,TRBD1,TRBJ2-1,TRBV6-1,CASSEVGQGAYNEQFF,TGTGCCAGCAGTGAAGTTGGGCAGGGGGCCTACAATGAGCAGTTCTTC
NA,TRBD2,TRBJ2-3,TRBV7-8,CASSLVRGGADTQYF,TGTGCCAGCAGCTTAGTGCGGGGGGGGGCAGATACGCAGTATTTT
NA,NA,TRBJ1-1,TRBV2,CASSAMRDTEAFF,TGTGCCAGCAGTGCTATGAGAGACACTGAAGCTTTCTTT
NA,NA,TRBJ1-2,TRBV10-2,CASSSQGFDYGYTF,TGCGCCAGCAGTTCCCAGGGGTTCGACTATGGCTACACCTTC
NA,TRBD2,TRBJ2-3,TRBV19,CASRPTSGFTDTQYF,TGTGCCAGTAGACCTACTAGCGGCTTCACAGATACGCAGTATTTT
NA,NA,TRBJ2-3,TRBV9,CASSAMSGGRGDTQYF,TGTGCCAGCAGCGCTATGAGCGGGGGCAGGGGGGATACGCAGTATTTT
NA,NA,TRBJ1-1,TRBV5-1,CASSLSSNTEAFF,TGCGCCAGCAGCTTGAGTTCGAACACTGAAGCTTTCTTT
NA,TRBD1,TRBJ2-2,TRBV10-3,CAISERTGKNTGELFF,TGTGCCATCAGTGAGAGGACAGGGAAGAACACCGGGGAGCTGTTTTTT
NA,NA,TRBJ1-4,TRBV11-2,CASSLATLTNEKLFF,TGTGCCAGCAGCTTAGCTACACTGACTAATGAAAAACTGTTTTTT
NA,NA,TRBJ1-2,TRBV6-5,CASSYSIIGRVDGYTF,TGTGCCAGCAGTTACTCGATCATCGGCAGGGTAGATGGCTACACCTTC
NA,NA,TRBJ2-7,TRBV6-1,CASRRTSLYEQYF,TGTGCCAGCAGGCGGACGAGCCTCTACGAGCAGTACTTC
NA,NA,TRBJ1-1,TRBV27,CASRPRATNTEAFF,TGTGCCAGCCGTCCCCGGGCCACGAACACTGAAGCTTTCTTT
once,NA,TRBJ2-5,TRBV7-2,CASSSRFRQETQYF,TGTGCCAGCAGCTCCCGGTTCAGGCAGGAGACCCAGTACTTC
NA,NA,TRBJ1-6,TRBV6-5,CASSRGTSPNSPLHF,TGTGCCAGCAGTCGGGGGACTTCTCCCAATTCACCCCTCCACTTT
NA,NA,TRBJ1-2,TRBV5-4,CASSLPGGASYGYTF,TGTGCCAGCAGCCTGCCGGGGGGCGCCAGCTATGGCTACACCTTC
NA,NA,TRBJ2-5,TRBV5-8,CASREQGRVGETQYF,TGTGCCAGCAGGGAACAGGGCAGGGTAGGAGAGACCCAGTACTTC
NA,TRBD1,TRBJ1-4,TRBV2,CASSPQGVANEKLFF,TGTGCCAGCAGTCCACAGGGGGTGGCTAATGAAAAACTGTTTTTT
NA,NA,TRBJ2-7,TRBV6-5,CASSYGLEGEQYF,TGTGCCAGCAGTTACGGTTTGGAGGGCGAGCAGTACTTC
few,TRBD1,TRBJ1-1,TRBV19,CASSGTGRGTEAFF,TGTGCCAGTAGTGGGACAGGTAGGGGGACTGAAGCTTTCTTT
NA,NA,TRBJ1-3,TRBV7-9,CASSFEGHSGNTIYF,TGTGCCAGCAGCTTTGAAGGGCACTCTGGAAACACCATATATTTT
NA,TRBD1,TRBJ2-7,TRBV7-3,CASSRDRGSYEQYF,TGTGCCAGCAGCCGCGACAGGGGTTCCTACGAGCAGTACTTC
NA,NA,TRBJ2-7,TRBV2,CASRSQEGLESYEQYF,TGTGCCAGCAGATCCCAAGAGGGCCTGGAGTCCTACGAGCAGTACTTC
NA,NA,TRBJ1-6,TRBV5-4,CASTRQGLNSPLHF,TGTGCCAGCACCAGACAAGGCCTAAATTCACCCCTCCACTTT
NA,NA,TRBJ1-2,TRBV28,CATGQPTYGYTF,TGTGCCACGGGACAACCAACCTATGGCTACACCTTC
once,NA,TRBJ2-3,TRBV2,CASNLQGAPTDTQYF,TGTGCCAGCAATTTACAGGGAGCCCCCACAGATACGCAGTATTTT
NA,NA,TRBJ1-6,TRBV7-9,CAHSDQALNSPLHF,TGTGCCCACAGCGATCAAGCTCTTAATTCACCCCTCCACTTT
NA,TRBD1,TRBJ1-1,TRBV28,CASSTGGTEAFF,TGTGCCAGCAGTACAGGGGGCACTGAAGCTTTCTTT
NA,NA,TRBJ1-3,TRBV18,CASSPGRSNSGNTIYF,TGTGCCAGCTCACCGGGACGGAGCAACTCTGGAAACACCATATATTTT
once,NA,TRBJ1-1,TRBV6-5,CASRLVMNTEAFF,TGTGCCAGCCGTCTTGTTATGAACACTGAAGCTTTCTTT
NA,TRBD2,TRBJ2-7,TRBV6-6,CASSVGGGLAGYEQYF,TGTGCCAGCAGCGTAGGCGGCGGACTAGCGGGGTACGAGCAGTACTTC
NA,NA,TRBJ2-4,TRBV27,CASSSSFLAKNIQYF,TGTGCCAGCAGTTCGTCCTTCTTAGCCAAAAACATTCAGTACTTC
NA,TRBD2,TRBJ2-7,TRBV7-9,CASSASAGLYEQYF,TGTGCCAGCAGTGCCTCAGCGGGGCTCTACGAGCAGTACTTC
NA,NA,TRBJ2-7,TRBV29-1,CSVEILGASKYF,TGCAGCGTTGAAATTTTAGGGGCTTCAAAGTACTTC
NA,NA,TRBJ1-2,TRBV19,CASRPRGNNYGYTF,TGTGCCAGTAGGCCTAGGGGGAATAACTATGGCTACACCTTC